The 28 T cell receptor beta chains below all came from one sample that was sequenced in a study of blood T cell repertoires in COVID-19. Data came from immunoSEQ multiplex PCR; TCRdb stores just in-frame clones and leaves some out. The sample consists of over 100,000 clones, roughly 84% of them appearing once. The sequencing sample was made of peripheral blood. All receptors come from a man aged 35 to 55 with acute or convalescent COVID-19.

The rearrangement links TRBV10-2 to TRBJ2-3, with D tentatively TRBD2 (5 bases). Germline lookup yields CDR1 WSHSY and CDR2 SAAADI. Trimming cost V 3 bases and J 2 bases, with 15 bases left between them. CDR3 length equals 16 residues. CDR3 sequence: CASSEPRRGPTDTQYF. CDR3 in DNA: TGCGCCAGCAGTGAACCCCGGAGAGGGCCCACAGATACGCAGTATTTT.

The genes are TRBV28 and TRBJ1-3; D remains ambiguous. The CDR3 length is 14 residues. From germline, CDR1 is MDHEN and CDR2 SYDVKM. The V and J ends lost 8 bases and 1 base respectively, with 12 bases between them. The CDR3, as DNA: TGTGCCAGCGTTGTAGGAGGTTCTGGAAACACCATATATTTT. Translated, it gives CASVVGGSGNTIYF.

This chain links TRBV19 with TRBJ2-2; D remains unclear. V shed 8 bases and J shed 7 bases, with 17 bases lying between them. This CDR3 is 14 amino acids long. CDR1 is LNHDA and CDR2 is SQIVND in the germline V gene (reference sequence). The CDR3 bases are TGTGCCAGTCACCTAGGCTCCTGGGTCGGGGAGCTGTTTTTT. It yields the protein CASHLGSWVGELFF. The complete variable domain, with remaining parts taken from reference TRBV19 and TRBJ2-2, reads DGGITQSPKYLFRKEGQNVTLSCEQNLNHDAMYWYRQDPGQGLRLIYYSQIVNDFQKGDIAEGYSVSREKKESFPLTVTSAQKNPTAFYLCASHLGSWVGELFFGEGSRLTVL.

This chain links TRBV5-5 with TRBJ1-2; 10 bases map to TRBD1. The CDR3 is made up of 17 amino acids. Germline loops: CDR1 SGHKS, CDR2 YYEKEE (reference sequence). V lost 0 bases to trimming and J lost 7 bases; unmatched junction nucleotides: 12. The CDR3 reads CASSLVDRGHQGVGYTF. As DNA, the CDR3 is TGTGCCAGCAGCTTGGTTGACAGGGGGCATCAGGGTGTTGGCTACACCTTC.

This sequence joins TRBV28 and TRBJ2-6; no reliable D call. This CDR3 has 15 residues. Between the trimmed V and J ends, which lost 5 bases and 0 bases, there was a span of 8 bases. Germline lookup yields CDR1 MDHEN and CDR2 SYDVKM. CDR3 coding DNA: TGTGCCAGCAGTGTAGCTGGCTCTGGGGCCAACGTCCTGACTTTC. Encoded protein: CASSVAGSGANVLTF.

The rearrangement links TRBV7-2 to TRBJ2-1; perhaps TRBD1 as D (5 bases). Germline CDR1 reads SGHTA; CDR2 reads FQGNSA. V gave up 1 base and J gave up 2 bases, with 9 bases separating them. The CDR3 covers 15 residues. CDR3 region: CASSLVRTTYNEQFF. The CDR3 nucleotides read TGTGCCAGCAGCTTAGTCCGGACAACCTACAATGAGCAGTTCTTC.

Only a few counts were recorded for this clone. This sequence joins TRBV5-8 and TRBJ2-1; 12 bases are a match to TRBD2. J gave up 8 bases and V 0 bases, and 12 bases lay outside the gene matches. Germline assignment: CDR1 SGHTS and CDR2 YDEGEE. CDR3 length: 18 residues. CDR3 sequence reads: CASSLARTSGRLTDEQFF. The CDR3 DNA reads TGTGCCAGCAGCTTGGCTAGAACTAGCGGGAGGCTAACGGATGAGCAGTTCTTC.

The V and J genes are TRBV12-3 or TRBV12-4 and TRBJ2-3; no definite D call. The CDR3 loop spans 12 amino acids. The V and J ends lost 4 bases and 9 bases respectively, with 11 bases between them. This chain's CDR3 is CASSWARATQYF. The CDR3, as DNA: TGTGCCAGCAGTTGGGCCCGCGCCACGCAGTATTTT.

The rearrangement links TRBV5-4 to TRBJ2-7; tentative D call: TRBD2 (5 bases). V gave up 4 bases and J gave up 5 bases, with 19 bases separating them. Germline CDR1 is SGHNT and CDR2 is YYREEE (reference sequence). CDR3 length equals 15 residues. The CDR3 protein is CASSPPGSPRDEQYF. As DNA, the CDR3 is TGTGCCAGCAGCCCGCCGGGCTCCCCGCGGGACGAGCAGTACTTC.

The CDR3 sequence: CASNIRPGQGYEQYF. The CDR3 nucleotides are TGTGCCAGTAATATCAGACCGGGACAGGGCTACGAGCAGTACTTC. This rearrangement joins TRBV19 to TRBJ2-7; 9 bases agree with TRBD1. The CDR3 spans 15 residues. The junction had 10 bases not matched to a gene; V was cut back by 7 bases and J by 3 bases. Looked up from germline, CDR1 is LNHDA and CDR2 is SQIVND (reference sequence). Full variable domain (outside the CDR3, taken from reference TRBV19 and TRBJ2-7): DGGITQSPKYLFRKEGQNVTLSCEQNLNHDAMYWYRQDPGQGLRLIYYSQIVNDFQKGDIAEGYSVSREKKESFPLTVTSAQKNPTAFYLCASNIRPGQGYEQYFGPGTRLTVT.

Of note for this clone: Germline is not matched at one junction end, which may reflect a read error. The chain recombines TRBV6-5 with TRBJ1-3; D not resolved. Germline lookup yields CDR1 MNHEY and CDR2 SVGAGI. The length of the CDR3 is 14 residues. The CDR3 DNA reads TGTGCCAGCAGACTGGGAGAGGCTGGATACACCATATATTTT. This translates into CASRLGEAGYTIYF.

V usage is TRBV6-6 and J usage is TRBJ2-5, with 8 bases fitting TRBD1. Looked up from germline, CDR1 is MNHNY and CDR2 is SVGAGI (reference sequence). Germline trimming cut 5 bases from V and 1 base from J; bases unmatched to any gene: 3. The CDR3 runs 14 residues. The CDR3 reads CASSGQGGQETQYF. CDR3 coding DNA: TGTGCCAGCAGTGGACAGGGAGGCCAAGAGACCCAGTACTTC.

This sequence joins TRBV28 and TRBJ2-1; TRBD1 matches 11 bases. V was clipped by 10 bases and J by 8 bases; unmatched bases: 7. Germline assignment: CDR1 MDHEN and CDR2 SYDVKM. The CDR3 sequence is 13 residues long. The DNA of the CDR3 is TGTGCCACCTCGGACAGGGGGCACGATGAGCAGTTCTTC. This codes for CATSDRGHDEQFF.

The rearrangement links TRBV18 to TRBJ1-2; 8 bases are shared with TRBD1. The CDR3 runs 16 residues. Germline V CDR1 and CDR2: KGHSH, LQKENI. With 0 bases clipped from V and 5 bases from J, the junction kept 8 bases outside the gene matches. CDR3 sequence (DNA): TGTGCCAGCTCACCACCGGAGGCAGGGGGCGCTTATGGCTACACCTTC. Protein: CASSPPEAGGAYGYTF.

The chain is built from TRBV12-5 and TRBJ1-5; TRBD1 is a possible D gene (6 bases). Germline assignment: CDR1 LGHNT and CDR2 FRNRAP. The CDR3 extends over 13 amino acids. V gave up 5 bases and J gave up 7 bases, with 12 bases separating them. The chain's CDR3 is CASGDRSRQPQHF. The CDR3 bases are TGTGCTAGTGGTGACAGGTCTCGGCAGCCCCAGCATTTT.

This clone appeared a few times. V is TRBV14 and J is TRBJ2-3; 9 bases map to TRBD2. In germline, CDR1 is SGHDN, CDR2 FVKESK. The CDR3 is 15 amino acids. The ends lost 4 bases at V and 2 bases at J; junction bases unmatched: 4. The DNA for the CDR3 is TGTGCCAGCAGCCGCCTAGCGGGGAACACAGATACGCAGTATTTT. This codes for CASSRLAGNTDTQYF.

This rearrangement joins TRBV5-1 to TRBJ2-5, with 7 nucleotides matching TRBD2. Germline trimming cut 2 bases from V and 5 bases from J; bases unmatched to any gene: 3. The CDR3 spans 13 residues. Looked up from germline, CDR1 is SGHRS and CDR2 is YFSETQ. The CDR3 DNA reads TGCGCCAGCAGCTTCCAACTAGCGGAGACCCAGTACTTC. It encodes CASSFQLAETQYF.

CDR3 nucleotides: TGTGCCAGCAGTAGGGACAGGGTTAGCAATCAGCCCCAGCATTTT. It codes for CASSRDRVSNQPQHF. The chain uses TRBV2 and TRBJ1-5, with 9 bases aligning to TRBD1. The V gene end was trimmed by 5 bases and the J gene end by 0 bases; junction bases not matched to a gene: 2. Per germline, CDR1 SNHLY and CDR2 FYNNEI. This CDR3 region has 15 residues.

V usage is TRBV11-2 and J usage is TRBJ2-3; 13 bases are shared with TRBD2. V was clipped by 2 bases and J by 3 bases; unmatched bases: 2. The CDR3 has 16 amino acids. CDR1 is SGHAT, CDR2 FQNNGV, per germline. CDR3 DNA: TGTGCCAGCAGCTTATTACTAGCGGGAGGGACAGATACGCAGTATTTT. This codes for CASSLLLAGGTDTQYF.

This chain uses TRBV13 with TRBJ1-1, with 7 bases identical to TRBD1. Per germline, CDR1 PRHDT and CDR2 FYEKMQ (reference sequence). The junction had 6 bases not matched to a gene; V was cut back by 6 bases and J by 2 bases. This CDR3 has 14 residues. CDR3 amino acids: CASRPDRANTEAFF. The CDR3 bases are TGTGCCAGCAGACCAGACAGGGCCAACACTGAAGCTTTCTTT.

The CDR3 region is CASSSRGGRTDTQYF. The CDR3, as DNA: TGTGCCAGCAGCTCTCGGGGGGGCCGCACAGATACGCAGTATTTT. The chain couples TRBV4-2 to TRBJ2-3; TRBD2 matches at 8 bases. The V and J ends lost 5 bases and 1 base, in that order; junction bases with no gene match: 5. The CDR3 runs 15 residues. The germline CDR1 and CDR2 sequences are LGHNA and YNFKEQ.

This chain uses TRBV5-1 with TRBJ2-3, with D perhaps matching TRBD2 (5 bases). Germline CDR1 is SGHRS and CDR2 is YFSETQ. This CDR3 contains 14 residues. V was clipped by 5 bases and J by 4 bases, with 14 bases between them. The CDR3 region has the DNA TGCGCCAGCAGGGCGGGCCAAGCGGCAGATACGCAGTATTTT. Amino acids: CASRAGQAADTQYF. The full variable domain, in which reference TRBV5-1 and TRBJ2-3 provide the parts outside the CDR3, is KAGVTQTPRYLIKTRGQQVTLSCSPISGHRSVSWYQQTPGQGLQFLFEYFSETQRNKGNFPGRFSGRQFSNSRSEMNVSTLELGDSALYLCASRAGQAADTQYFGPGTRLTVL.

The chain couples TRBV6-5 to TRBJ2-1; D ambiguous. V shed 0 bases and J shed 6 bases, with 9 bases lying between them. The CDR3 spans 14 residues. CDR1 and CDR2 (germline): MNHEY, SVGAGI. CDR3 sequence: CASSYSQVLNEQFF. For the CDR3, the DNA is TGTGCCAGCAGTTACTCGCAGGTCCTCAATGAGCAGTTCTTC.

The rearrangement joins TRBV6-1 to TRBJ1-5; no clear D. CDR1 and CDR2 from the germline V gene are MNHNS and SASEGT. Trimming took off 3 bases at V and 3 bases at J, with 12 bases between the two ends. This CDR3 region has 15 residues. In DNA, the CDR3 is TGTGCCAGCAGTGATATGGAGATCTACAATCAGCCCCAGCATTTT. Protein product: CASSDMEIYNQPQHF.

This chain connects TRBV6-5 to TRBJ2-3; TRBD1 matches at 7 bases. V dropped 0 bases and J dropped 4; count of bases not matched to a gene: 7. CDR3 size: 16 residues. The V gene's germline CDR1 is MNHEY and CDR2 SVGAGI. The CDR3 region is CASSYSRAQGPDTQYF. DNA for the CDR3: TGTGCCAGCAGTTACTCTCGGGCACAGGGGCCAGATACGCAGTATTTT.

The chain uses TRBV2 and TRBJ2-1; 9 bases fit TRBD2. This CDR3 comprises 14 residues. Germline lookup yields CDR1 SNHLY and CDR2 FYNNEI. Trimming at V came to 8 bases and at J to 7 bases, leaving 9 bases not matched to a gene. The CDR3 nucleotides are TGTGCCAGCGGGCGGAGCGGGAGGCTGAATGAGCAGTTCTTC. Translation gives CASGRSGRLNEQFF.

The chain uses TRBV3-1 (or the pseudogene TRBV3-2) and TRBJ2-5; TRBD2 agrees at 8 bases. V was pared by 3 bases and J by 4 bases, with 10 bases of the junction left unmatched. The CDR3 runs 16 residues. Germline CDR1 and CDR2: LGHDT and YNNKEL (reference sequence). The CDR3 spells CASSQTFGLARETQYF. As DNA, the CDR3 is TGTGCCAGCAGCCAGACGTTTGGACTAGCTAGAGAGACCCAGTACTTC.

A single count supports this clone. The CDR3 bases are TGTGCCAGCTCAACAGGGACAGGAGCTATCTACGAGCAGTACTTC. It is translated as CASSTGTGAIYEQYF. The chain is built from TRBV18 and TRBJ2-7; 8 nucleotides line up with TRBD1. The length of the CDR3 is 15 residues. The V gene end was trimmed by 5 bases and the J gene end by 3 bases; junction bases not matched to a gene: 9. Looked up from germline, CDR1 is KGHSH and CDR2 is LQKENI.